The 27 T cell receptor beta chains in this list originate from one sample, sequenced in a study of cytomegalovirus exposure and HLA in healthy donors. This PCR relied on a set of 60 Vbeta primers and 13 Jbeta primers. The protocol was immunoSEQ multiplex PCR, while the TCRdb copy is restricted to in-frame clones and leaves out a portion. The sample consists of 140,000 to 150,000 clones, around 80% of them appearing once. The sequenced material came from PBMCs. Every receptor here comes from a man aged 40-55 years in good health and CMV-seronegative.

Comment on this clone: The junction shows a germline mismatch at one end, possibly a read error. The sample holds other DNA sequences that translate to the same CDR3. The chain combines TRBV30 with TRBJ1-6; TRBD1 is a possible D gene (6 bases). Germline V gives CDR1 GTSNPN, CDR2 SVGIG (reference sequence). This CDR3 comprises 13 residues. The CDR3 DNA is TGTGCCTGGAGCACAGGGTTTAATTCCCCCCTCCACTTT. Its translation: CAWSTGFNSPLHF.

The rearrangement links TRBV7-7 to TRBJ2-1; D is unresolved. V lost 0 bases to trimming and J lost 10 bases, with 10 bases between them. The CDR3 runs to 13 residues. The germline CDR1 and CDR2 sequences are SSHAT and FNYEAQ (reference sequence). The CDR3 DNA reads TGTGCCAGCAGCTTAGCCGAGGAAGGCGAGCAGTTCTTC. Encoded protein: CASSLAEEGEQFF.

This rearrangement joins TRBV10-2 to TRBJ2-3, with D possibly TRBD2 on 6 matching bases. This CDR3 spans 14 amino acids. Trimming left V 5 bases short and J 4 bases short, with 13 bases between. The germline CDR1 and CDR2 sequences are WSHSY and SAAADI. The DNA for the CDR3 is TGCGCCAGCAGTTGGGCTAGCGCGTCAGATACGCAGTATTTT. Its protein is CASSWASASDTQYF.

The chain couples TRBV5-1 to TRBJ2-7; D is perhaps TRBD1 (5 bases). V was shortened by 0 bases and J by 3 bases, with 10 bases between the two germline ends. This CDR3 comprises 14 residues. Germline assignment: CDR1 SGHRS and CDR2 YFSETQ. In DNA, the CDR3 is TGCGCCAGCAGCTTGGCCCCAACAGGCTACGAGCAGTACTTC. It is translated as CASSLAPTGYEQYF.

V gene TRBV2 combines with J gene TRBJ1-5, with D possibly being TRBD1 (5 bases). The CDR3 runs 14 residues. Germline lookup yields CDR1 SNHLY and CDR2 FYNNEI. V lost 6 bases to trimming and J lost 3 bases, with 12 bases between them. CDR3 DNA: TGTGCCAGCAGACCGGACATTTACAATCAGCCCCAGCATTTT. It codes for CASRPDIYNQPQHF.

V usage is TRBV11-2 and J usage is TRBJ2-1, with TRBD1 as a possible D gene (6 bases). CDR3 size: 14 residues. The V gene lost 1 base and the J gene lost 8 bases, with 12 bases spanning the gap. Germline values: CDR1 SGHAT, CDR2 FQNNGV. CDR3 sequence reads: CASSLAGRGHEQFF. The CDR3 nucleotides are TGTGCCAGCAGCTTAGCAGGCAGGGGACATGAGCAGTTCTTC.

This chain links TRBV5-6 with TRBJ1-2; TRBD1 matches 8 bases. V dropped 4 bases and J dropped 5; count of bases not matched to a gene: 4. Germline loops: CDR1 SGHDT, CDR2 YYEEEE. The CDR3 extends over 13 amino acids. CDR3 coding DNA: TGTGCCAGCAGCCTACAGGGGGGGTATGGCTACACCTTC. Translated, it gives CASSLQGGYGYTF.

This chain connects TRBV9 to TRBJ1-6, with 7 bases fitting TRBD1. J lost 6 bases, V lost 3 bases, and 9 bases had no gene match. CDR1 is SGDLS and CDR2 is YYNGEE in the germline V gene. CDR3 size: 16 residues. The CDR3 sequence is CASSGTQGRRNSPLHF. CDR3 bases: TGTGCCAGCAGCGGGACACAGGGGAGGCGTAATTCACCCCTCCACTTT.

The chain is built from TRBV11-1 and TRBJ1-4; D uncertain. CDR1 and CDR2 (germline): SGHAT, FQDESV (reference sequence). This CDR3 has 14 amino acids. The V gene lost 3 bases and the J gene lost 0 bases, with 5 bases spanning the gap. The CDR3 DNA sequence: TGTGCCAGCAGCTTGGCTGCAACTAATGAAAAACTGTTTTTT. Protein product: CASSLAATNEKLFF.

The chain uses TRBV9 and TRBJ2-2; a possible D gene is TRBD1 (6 bases). Germline V gives CDR1 SGDLS, CDR2 YYNGEE. This CDR3 region has 14 residues. The V and J ends lost 3 bases and 5 bases respectively, with 11 bases between them. CDR3 sequence (DNA): TGTGCCAGCAGCGACTTCAGGGGAACCGGGGAGCTGTTTTTT. Protein product: CASSDFRGTGELFF.

The CDR3 nucleotides read TGCACCAGCAGCCAAGTACAGGGTTGGCCCCTTCTGACCTACGAGCAGTACTTC. Its translation is CTSSQVQGWPLLTYEQYF. The chain links TRBV1 to TRBJ2-5; the table's D call, TRBD1, has no DNA check behind it. The J call may be wrong; the DNA end is better matched by TRBJ2-7. TRBV1 is annotated as a pseudogene. This CDR3 region has 18 residues.

The chain combines TRBV5-4 with TRBJ1-1; 7 nucleotides align to TRBD1. V lost 4 bases to trimming and J lost 6 bases; unmatched junction nucleotides: 9. Germline loops: CDR1 SGHNT, CDR2 YYREEE (reference sequence). This CDR3 is built from 14 residues. The chain's CDR3 is CASSRAGGRPEAFF. The CDR3 DNA is TGTGCCAGCAGCAGAGCAGGGGGAAGGCCTGAAGCTTTCTTT. Full variable domain (rest looked up from reference TRBV5-4 and TRBJ1-1): ETGVTQSPTHLIKTRGQQVTLRCSSQSGHNTVSWYQQALGQGPQFIFQYYREEENGRGNFPPRFSGLQFPNYSSELNVNALELDDSALYLCASSRAGGRPEAFFGQGTRLTVV.

This clone appeared a single time. The CDR3 region is CASSPRQGGLEQYF. The CDR3, as DNA: TGTGCCAGCAGCCCCCGACAGGGGGGCCTCGAGCAGTACTTC. The V and J genes are TRBV7-2 and TRBJ2-7; TRBD1 matches 9 bases. V shed 5 bases, J shed 6 bases, and the junction held 8 bases outside the gene matches. This CDR3 comprises 14 residues. Germline CDR1 SGHTA, CDR2 FQGNSA.

This chain links TRBV5-6 with TRBJ2-2, with D maybe TRBD2 (5 bases). V lost 4 bases to trimming and J lost 4 bases, with 17 bases between them. CDR1 is SGHDT, CDR2 YYEEEE, per germline. The CDR3 runs to 16 residues. The chain's CDR3 is CASSPLRGPGTGELFF. CDR3 sequence (DNA): TGTGCCAGCAGCCCCCTTAGAGGGCCCGGCACCGGGGAGCTGTTTTTT.

The chain links TRBV2 to TRBJ1-5; D is perhaps TRBD1 (5 bases). Germline lookup yields CDR1 SNHLY and CDR2 FYNNEI. The V end lost 2 bases, the J end lost 6 bases, and 11 bases lay between the germline ends. The CDR3 runs 14 residues. The CDR3 reads CASSELSGVQPQHF. The CDR3 DNA is TGTGCCAGCAGTGAACTGTCGGGGGTTCAGCCCCAGCATTTT.

V gene TRBV5-1 combines with J gene TRBJ2-5, with TRBD1 as a possible D gene (6 bases). The end of the DNA is better explained by TRBJ2-7, so the J call may be wrong. The CDR3 is 14 residues long. Germline CDR1 and CDR2: SGHRS and YFSETQ. The CDR3 DNA sequence: TGCGCCAGCAGCTTGGTCCCAGGGGTATACGAGCAGTACTTC. It translates to CASSLVPGVYEQYF.

In its sample, this clone was seen a few times. This chain connects TRBV6-6 to TRBJ2-3; D gene uncertain. The CDR3 totals 13 residues. Germline assignment: CDR1 MNHNY and CDR2 SVGAGI (reference sequence). V was clipped by 7 bases and J by 3 bases, with 11 bases between them. CDR3 nucleotides: TGTGCCAGCATCTCCCCCGGGACAGATACGCAGTATTTT. Protein product: CASISPGTDTQYF.

The V gene is TRBV6-5, the J gene TRBJ1-2; 7 nucleotides align to TRBD1. Trimming cost V 5 bases and J 5 bases; bases outside gene matches: 11. The CDR3 spans 15 residues. The germline gives CDR1 MNHEY, CDR2 SVGAGI. The CDR3 region is CASSKHRGDGYGYTF. CDR3 DNA: TGTGCCAGCAGTAAGCACAGGGGAGATGGGTATGGCTACACCTTC.

This chain connects TRBV7-9 to TRBJ2-1, with 7 bases matching TRBD2. V shed 4 bases, J shed 13 bases, and the junction held 4 bases outside the gene matches. CDR3 size: 11 residues. Germline lookup yields CDR1 SEHNR and CDR2 FQNEAQ (reference sequence). The DNA of the CDR3 is TGTGCCAGCAGCTCACAGACTAGCCAGTTCTTC. Its translation is CASSSQTSQFF.

The V gene is TRBV5-4, the J gene TRBJ2-3; 12 bases match TRBD2. The CDR3 is 17 residues long. Germline assignment: CDR1 SGHNT and CDR2 YYREEE (reference sequence). The V and J ends lost 4 bases and 2 bases, in that order; junction bases with no gene match: 8. The CDR3 loop reads CASSAPSGGASTDTQYF. In DNA, the CDR3 is TGTGCCAGCAGCGCCCCTAGCGGGGGGGCCTCCACAGATACGCAGTATTTT. The full variable domain, completed using reference TRBV5-4 and TRBJ2-3, is ETGVTQSPTHLIKTRGQQVTLRCSSQSGHNTVSWYQQALGQGPQFIFQYYREEENGRGNFPPRFSGLQFPNYSSELNVNALELDDSALYLCASSAPSGGASTDTQYFGPGTRLTVL.

This chain links TRBV5-8 with TRBJ2-7, with 14 bases fitting TRBD2. The CDR3 has 16 amino acids. The V gene's germline CDR1 is SGHTS and CDR2 YDEGEE. J was trimmed by 0 bases and V by 4 bases; bases with no gene match: 3. The CDR3 DNA follows: TGTGCCAGCAGCCGGACTAGCGGGGGGCACTCCTACGAGCAGTACTTC. It encodes CASSRTSGGHSYEQYF. Full variable domain (missing parts from reference TRBV5-8 and TRBJ2-7): EAGVTQSPTHLIKTRGQQATLRCSPISGHTSVYWYQQALGLGLQFLLWYDEGEERNRGNFPPRFSGRQFPNYSSELNVNALELEDSALYLCASSRTSGGHSYEQYFGPGTRLTVT.

This chain connects TRBV7-8 to TRBJ2-1, with D tentatively TRBD1 (5 bases). In germline, CDR1 is SGHVS, CDR2 FQNEAQ. V was trimmed by 5 bases and J by 13 bases, leaving 18 bases between them. The CDR3 covers 13 residues. CDR3: CASSHPSPTEQFF. CDR3 DNA sequence: TGTGCCAGCAGCCACCCCAGTCCGACAGAACAGTTCTTC. Filled out from reference TRBV7-8 and TRBJ2-1, the complete variable domain reads GAGVSQSPRYKVAKRGQDVALRCDPISGHVSLFWYQQALGQGPEFLTYFQNEAQLDKSGLPSDRFFAERPEGSVSTLKIQRTQQEDSAVYLCASSHPSPTEQFFGPGTRLTVL.

The chain is built from TRBV6-5 and TRBJ2-5; 9 bases agree with TRBD1. The J call may not be correct, given that the DNA end is closer to TRBJ2-7. Germline V gives CDR1 MNHEY, CDR2 SVGAGI. CDR3 length equals 14 residues. CDR3 sequence: CASSPGQGWHEQYF. The DNA of the CDR3 is TGTGCCAGCAGTCCGGGACAGGGTTGGCACGAGCAGTACTTC.

The J gene is TRBJ2-5, the V gene TRBV19; 7 bases are a match to TRBD1. Per the germline V gene, CDR1 is LNHDA and CDR2 is SQIVND (reference sequence). This CDR3 comprises 14 residues. The trim removed 6 bases at V and 5 bases at J, leaving 9 bases unmatched. The CDR3 reads CASSPTGNGETQYF. The CDR3, as DNA: TGTGCCAGTAGCCCGACAGGGAATGGTGAGACCCAGTACTTC.

The chain couples TRBV5-1 to TRBJ1-2, with D possibly being TRBD1 (5 bases). The CDR3 is 15 residues long. Germline assignment: CDR1 SGHRS and CDR2 YFSETQ. Trimming took 0 bases from V and 0 from J, leaving 9 bases between them. In DNA form, the CDR3 reads TGCGCCAGCAGCTTGGTTGGGGCAACTAACTATGGCTACACCTTC. Translating it yields CASSLVGATNYGYTF.

The genes are TRBV7-7 and TRBJ2-5; D is perhaps TRBD2 (6 bases). V gave up 5 bases and J gave up 6 bases, with 19 bases separating them. From germline, CDR1 is SSHAT and CDR2 FNYEAQ (reference sequence). This CDR3 contains 15 residues. Here the CDR3 DNA reads TGTGCCAGCAGCCCCTGGCCCCGCGGGATAAAGACCCAGTACTTC. Translation gives CASSPWPRGIKTQYF.

J is TRBJ2-7 and V is TRBV9; D possibly corresponds to TRBD1 (6 bases). V dropped 4 bases and J dropped 3 bases, with 20 bases sitting between them. The CDR3 runs to 16 residues. CDR1 is SGDLS, CDR2 YYNGEE, per germline. The CDR3 here is CASSPKQGRGFYEQYF. CDR3 in DNA: TGTGCCAGCAGCCCAAAACAGGGCCGAGGTTTCTACGAGCAGTACTTC.